Below are 10 T cell receptor beta chains sequenced from a single sample in a study of control samples from healthy donors and cancer patients. Assay: immunoSEQ multiplex PCR; the TCRdb copy retains only in-frame clones and omits some. The sample includes some 130,000 clones, approximately 92% of them seen just once. Sequenced material: blood. The receptors derive from a woman in her forties or fifties in good health.

This clone was counted a few times. The chain recombines TRBV28 with TRBJ2-1; 10 bases agree with TRBD2. The ends lost 5 bases at V and 3 bases at J; junction bases unmatched: 10. Germline V gene sequence: CDR1 MDHEN, CDR2 SYDVKM. This CDR3 has 17 amino acids. CDR3 amino acids: CASSLGASGSVYNEQFF. CDR3 in DNA: TGTGCCAGCAGTCTGGGGGCTAGCGGGAGTGTCTACAATGAGCAGTTCTTC.

This chain connects TRBV27 to TRBJ1-4; no reliable D call. CDR3 length: 15 amino acids. Trimming removed 8 bases from V and 5 bases from J, with 18 bases in between. Germline CDR1 MNHEY, CDR2 SMNVEV (reference sequence). The CDR3 is CASRMRTARNEKLFF. For the CDR3, the DNA is TGTGCCAGCCGCATGAGGACGGCAAGAAATGAAAAACTGTTTTTT.

V gene TRBV25-1 combines with J gene TRBJ1-3, with D possibly TRBD1 on 5 matching bases. Trimming took off 2 bases at V and 3 bases at J, with 8 bases between the two ends. Germline CDR1 MGHDK, CDR2 SYGVNS. This CDR3 has 14 amino acids. CDR3 loop: CASSEGHNGNTIYF. For the CDR3, the DNA is TGTGCCAGCAGTGAAGGACATAATGGAAACACCATATATTTT.

About this clone: Different DNA sequences within this sample yield the same CDR3. This chain links TRBV2 with TRBJ2-5, with TRBD2 matching 7 bases. V was pared by 7 bases and J by 5 bases, with 13 bases of the junction left unmatched. The CDR3 extends over 15 amino acids. The germline gives CDR1 SNHLY, CDR2 FYNNEI. The CDR3 bases are TGTGCCAGCACCTTAACGGGGAGGGAGGAGGAGACCCAGTACTTC. Translating gives CASTLTGREEETQYF.

The genes are TRBV19 and TRBJ2-3, with 12 bases aligning to TRBD2. Germline CDR1 reads LNHDA; CDR2 reads SQIVND (reference sequence). CDR3 length: 16 amino acids. The J segment lost 4 bases and the V segment lost 4 bases, leaving 6 bases of the junction unmatched. CDR3 nucleotide sequence: TGTGCCAGTAGTACCCGACTAGCGGGAGATTCAGATACGCAGTATTTT. Translated, it gives CASSTRLAGDSDTQYF.

This rearrangement joins TRBV28 to TRBJ1-3; weak D call: TRBD1 (5 bases). In germline, CDR1 is MDHEN, CDR2 SYDVKM. The V gene lost 5 bases and the J gene lost 5 bases, with 19 bases spanning the gap. The CDR3 length is 16 residues. The DNA for the CDR3 is TGTGCCAGCAGTCCTACCGGGACCGACAAGAGAAACACCATATATTTT. It codes for CASSPTGTDKRNTIYF.

This clone came up once. This sequence joins TRBV11-2 and TRBJ2-7; D gene uncertain. V was shortened by 1 base and J by 6 bases, with 10 bases between the two germline ends. Looked up from germline, CDR1 is SGHAT and CDR2 is FQNNGV. This CDR3 contains 13 residues. CDR3 loop: CASSLVSWGEQYF. The CDR3 DNA reads TGTGCCAGCAGCTTAGTGTCCTGGGGCGAGCAGTACTTC.

The gene calls are TRBV14 and TRBJ2-7, with no clear D. Trimming took off 3 bases at V and 2 bases at J, with 14 bases between the two ends. The CDR3 covers 15 residues. Germline loops: CDR1 SGHDN, CDR2 FVKESK. The CDR3, as DNA: TGTGCCAGCAGCCACGAAGCACGAAAAACCTACGAGCAGTACTTC. This gives the protein CASSHEARKTYEQYF.

About this clone: Distinct nucleotide sequences in the sample also encode this CDR3. This rearrangement joins TRBV14 to TRBJ2-1, with TRBD2 matching 11 bases. The germline V gene encodes CDR1 SGHDN and CDR2 FVKESK. The CDR3 is 15 amino acids. The ends lost 2 bases at V and 4 bases at J; junction bases unmatched: 1. The CDR3 DNA reads as TGTGCCAGCAGCCAATTAGCGGGAGGGTACAATGAGCAGTTCTTC. This codes for CASSQLAGGYNEQFF.

The rearrangement uses TRBV29-1 and TRBJ1-2; TRBD1 aligns across 12 bases. Trimming took 7 bases from V and 6 from J; bases not matched to a gene: 9. Germline V gene data show CDR1 as SQVTM and CDR2 as ANQGSEA. The CDR3 extends over 14 amino acids. The CDR3 nucleotides read TGCAGCGCGGCGGGGACAGGGGGCGCGGATGGCTACACCTTC. This translates into CSAAGTGGADGYTF.